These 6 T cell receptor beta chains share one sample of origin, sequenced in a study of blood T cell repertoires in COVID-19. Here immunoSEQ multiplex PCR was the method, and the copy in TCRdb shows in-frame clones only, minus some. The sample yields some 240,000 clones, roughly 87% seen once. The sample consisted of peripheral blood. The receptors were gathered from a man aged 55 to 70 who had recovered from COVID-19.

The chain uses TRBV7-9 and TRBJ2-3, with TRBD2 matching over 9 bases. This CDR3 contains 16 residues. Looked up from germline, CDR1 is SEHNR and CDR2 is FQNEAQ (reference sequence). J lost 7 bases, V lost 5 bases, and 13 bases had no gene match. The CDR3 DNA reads TGTGCCAGCAGCCGACTGGGGGCGGGGGGGCAAAATACGCAGTATTTT. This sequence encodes CASSRLGAGGQNTQYF.

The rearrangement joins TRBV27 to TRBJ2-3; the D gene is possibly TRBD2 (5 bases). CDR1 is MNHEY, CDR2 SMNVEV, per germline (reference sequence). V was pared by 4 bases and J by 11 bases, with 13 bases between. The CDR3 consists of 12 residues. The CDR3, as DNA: TGTGCCAGCAGTTATTTCGCTAGCAGGCAGTATTTT. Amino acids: CASSYFASRQYF.

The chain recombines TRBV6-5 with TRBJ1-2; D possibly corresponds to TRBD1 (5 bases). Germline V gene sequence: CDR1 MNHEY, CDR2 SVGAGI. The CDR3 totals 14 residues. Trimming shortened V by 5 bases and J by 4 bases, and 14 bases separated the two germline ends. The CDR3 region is CASSRGEGGYGYTF. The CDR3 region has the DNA TGTGCCAGCAGTCGAGGGGAGGGAGGCTATGGCTACACCTTC.

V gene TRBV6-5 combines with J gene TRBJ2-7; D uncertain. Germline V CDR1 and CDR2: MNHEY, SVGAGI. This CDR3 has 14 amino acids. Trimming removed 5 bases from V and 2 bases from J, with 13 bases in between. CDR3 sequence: CASSPAGSTYEQYF. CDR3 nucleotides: TGTGCCAGCAGTCCGGCCGGGTCGACCTACGAGCAGTACTTC.

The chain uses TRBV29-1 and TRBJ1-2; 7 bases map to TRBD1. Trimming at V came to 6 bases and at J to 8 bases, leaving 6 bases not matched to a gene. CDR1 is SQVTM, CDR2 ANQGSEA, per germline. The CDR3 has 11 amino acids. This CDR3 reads CSVTRDRGYTF. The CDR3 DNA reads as TGCAGCGTAACCCGGGACAGAGGCTACACCTTC.

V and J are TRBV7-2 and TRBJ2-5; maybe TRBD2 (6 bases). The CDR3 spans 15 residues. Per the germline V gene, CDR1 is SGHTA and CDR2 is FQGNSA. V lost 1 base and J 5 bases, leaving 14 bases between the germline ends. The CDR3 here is CASSLDSGFGETQYF. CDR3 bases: TGTGCCAGCAGCTTAGATAGCGGATTTGGGGAGACCCAGTACTTC.